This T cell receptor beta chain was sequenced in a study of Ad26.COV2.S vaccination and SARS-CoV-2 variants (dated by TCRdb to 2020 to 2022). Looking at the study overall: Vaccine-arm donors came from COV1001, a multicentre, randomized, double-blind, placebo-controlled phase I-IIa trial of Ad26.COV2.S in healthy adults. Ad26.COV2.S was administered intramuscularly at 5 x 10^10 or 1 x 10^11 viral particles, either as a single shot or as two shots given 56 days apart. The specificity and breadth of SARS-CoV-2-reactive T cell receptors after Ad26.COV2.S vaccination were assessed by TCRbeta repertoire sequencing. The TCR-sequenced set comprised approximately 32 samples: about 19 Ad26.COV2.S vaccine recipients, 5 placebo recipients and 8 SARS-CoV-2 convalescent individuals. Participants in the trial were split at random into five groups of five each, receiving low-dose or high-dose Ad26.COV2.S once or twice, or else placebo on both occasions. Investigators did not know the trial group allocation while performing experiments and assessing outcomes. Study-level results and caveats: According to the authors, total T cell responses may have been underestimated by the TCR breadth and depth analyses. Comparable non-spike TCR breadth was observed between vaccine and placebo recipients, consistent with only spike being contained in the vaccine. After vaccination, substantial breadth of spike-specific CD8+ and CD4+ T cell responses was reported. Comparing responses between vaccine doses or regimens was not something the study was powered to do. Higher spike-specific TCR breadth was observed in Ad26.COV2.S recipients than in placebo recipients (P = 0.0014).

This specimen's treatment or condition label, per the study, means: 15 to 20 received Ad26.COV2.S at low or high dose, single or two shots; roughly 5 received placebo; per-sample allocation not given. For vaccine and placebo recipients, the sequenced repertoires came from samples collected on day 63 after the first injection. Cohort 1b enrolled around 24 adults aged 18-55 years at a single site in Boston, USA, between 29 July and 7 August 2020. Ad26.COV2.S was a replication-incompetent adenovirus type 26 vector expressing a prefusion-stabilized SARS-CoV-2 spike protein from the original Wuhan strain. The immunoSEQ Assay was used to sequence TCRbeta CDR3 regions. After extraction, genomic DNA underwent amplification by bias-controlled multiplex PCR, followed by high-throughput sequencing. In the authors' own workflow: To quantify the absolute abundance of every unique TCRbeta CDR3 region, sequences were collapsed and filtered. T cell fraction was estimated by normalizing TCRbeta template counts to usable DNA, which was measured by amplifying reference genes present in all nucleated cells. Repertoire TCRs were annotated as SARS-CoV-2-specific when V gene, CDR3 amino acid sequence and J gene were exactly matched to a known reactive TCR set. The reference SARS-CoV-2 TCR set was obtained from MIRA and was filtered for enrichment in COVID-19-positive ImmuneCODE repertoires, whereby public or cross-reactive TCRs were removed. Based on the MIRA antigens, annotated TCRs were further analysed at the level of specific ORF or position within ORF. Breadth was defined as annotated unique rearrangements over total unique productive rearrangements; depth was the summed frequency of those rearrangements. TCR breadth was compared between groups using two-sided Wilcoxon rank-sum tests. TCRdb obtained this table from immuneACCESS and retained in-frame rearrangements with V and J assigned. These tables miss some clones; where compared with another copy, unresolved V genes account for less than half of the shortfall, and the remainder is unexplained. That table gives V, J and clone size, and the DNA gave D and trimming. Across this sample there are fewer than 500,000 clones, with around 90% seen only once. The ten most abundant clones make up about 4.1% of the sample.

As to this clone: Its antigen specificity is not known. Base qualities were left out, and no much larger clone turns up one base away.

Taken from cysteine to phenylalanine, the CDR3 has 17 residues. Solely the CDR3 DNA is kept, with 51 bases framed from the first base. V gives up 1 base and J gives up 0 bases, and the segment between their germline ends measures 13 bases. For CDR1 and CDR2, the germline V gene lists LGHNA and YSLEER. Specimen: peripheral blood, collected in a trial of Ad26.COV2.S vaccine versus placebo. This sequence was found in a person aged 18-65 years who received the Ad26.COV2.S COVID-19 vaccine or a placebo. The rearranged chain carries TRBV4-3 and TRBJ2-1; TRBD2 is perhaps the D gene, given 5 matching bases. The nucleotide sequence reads TGCGCCAGCAGCCAAGGACCCGGCGGGTCCTCCTACAATGAGCAGTTCTTC. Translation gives CASSQGPGGSSYNEQFF.